A single sample is the source of the 10 T cell receptor beta chains below, sequenced in a study of cytomegalovirus exposure and HLA in healthy donors. Here immunoSEQ multiplex PCR was the method, and the copy in TCRdb shows in-frame clones only, minus some. The data show about 21,000 clones, with 95% to 97% seen just once and 9.5% to 10% held by the top ten. The sequencing sample was made of PBMCs. These TCRs come from a man in his thirties or forties in good health and CMV-seropositive.

This sequence joins TRBV4-2 and TRBJ2-1, with 9 bases identical to TRBD2. The CDR3 has 21 amino acids. CDR1 and CDR2 (germline): LGHNA, YNFKEQ. The junction had 23 bases not matched to a gene; V was cut back by 1 base and J by 7 bases. The CDR3: CASSQGGSRPRVAGDPNEQFF. For the CDR3, the DNA is TGTGCCAGCAGCCAAGGTGGATCGAGACCCCGGGTAGCGGGAGATCCAAATGAGCAGTTCTTC.

The gene calls are TRBV30 and TRBJ1-2, with D tentatively TRBD1 (5 bases). Germline V gives CDR1 GTSNPN, CDR2 SVGIG (reference sequence). V gave up 4 bases and J gave up 4 bases, with 10 bases separating them. This CDR3 has 12 amino acids. CDR3 DNA: TGTGCCTGGACCCGCCAGGGCTATGGCTACACCTTC. Translated: CAWTRQGYGYTF.

V gene TRBV5-4 combines with J gene TRBJ2-1; 8 bases map to TRBD2. CDR1 and CDR2 (germline): SGHNT, YYREEE (reference sequence). Losses at the gene ends were 1 base for V and 7 bases for J; bases not matched to a gene: 7. The CDR3 is 15 residues long. The CDR3: CASSLLGSGVNEQFF. For the CDR3, the DNA is TGTGCCAGCAGCTTGCTGGGTAGCGGGGTTAATGAGCAGTTCTTC.

CDR3 nucleotides: TGTGCCAGCAGTTCCCCACTCATAGCGGGAGGGTTAAATGAGCAGTTCTTC. Amino acid sequence: CASSSPLIAGGLNEQFF. The chain links TRBV27 to TRBJ2-1; 11 nucleotides agree with TRBD2. Germline V gene data show CDR1 as MNHEY and CDR2 as SMNVEV (reference sequence). The CDR3 length is 17 residues. V lost 4 bases and J lost 7; bases outside the gene matches: 12.

This chain connects TRBV30 to TRBJ1-2, with 9 nucleotides matching TRBD1. Germline V gives CDR1 GTSNPN, CDR2 SVGIG (reference sequence). The CDR3 length is 12 residues. V dropped 3 bases and J dropped 8; count of bases not matched to a gene: 4. The CDR3 coding sequence is TGTGCCTGGAGCGGGACAGGGTTCGGCTACACCTTC. It translates to CAWSGTGFGYTF.

The J gene is TRBJ1-2, the V gene TRBV28; tentative D call: TRBD1 (6 bases). Per the germline V gene, CDR1 is MDHEN and CDR2 is SYDVKM. The CDR3 spans 15 residues. The V end was cut by 5 bases, the J end by 8 bases, with 21 bases between. The chain's CDR3 is CASSPSWGGTMGYTF. The CDR3 nucleotides read TGTGCCAGCAGTCCGTCATGGGGGGGGACAATGGGCTACACCTTC.

In this sample, this clone turned up once. This chain links TRBV15 with TRBJ1-2; weak D call: TRBD1 (6 bases). CDR1 and CDR2 from the germline V gene are LNHNV and YYDKDF (reference sequence). This CDR3 is 15 amino acids long. V shed 3 bases and J shed 4 bases, with 15 bases lying between them. CDR3 in DNA: TGTGCCACCAGCAGCTTCTCTACAGGGTCCTATGGCTACACCTTC. This translates into CATSSFSTGSYGYTF.

This clone was detected only once. The chain combines TRBV6-5 with TRBJ2-7; 9 bases align to TRBD2. Germline CDR1 and CDR2: MNHEY and SVGAGI. This CDR3 contains 14 residues. V was clipped by 8 bases and J by 3 bases; unmatched bases: 8. CDR3 amino acids: CASRGSGGLYEQYF. CDR3 DNA sequence: TGTGCCAGCCGGGGTAGCGGGGGCCTCTACGAGCAGTACTTC.

J is TRBJ2-1 and V is TRBV28; 11 nucleotides line up with TRBD2. The CDR3 sequence is 15 residues long. The ends lost 5 bases at V and 6 bases at J; junction bases unmatched: 6. CDR1 is MDHEN, CDR2 SYDVKM, per germline. Here the CDR3 reads CASSQSLAGGNEQFF. The CDR3 DNA is TGTGCCAGCAGTCAATCTCTAGCGGGAGGCAATGAGCAGTTCTTC.

Details on this clone: The junction departs from germline at one end; a sequencing error may be responsible. V usage is TRBV5-4 and J usage is TRBJ2-7; D not certain. The germline CDR1 and CDR2 sequences are SGHNT and YYREEE (reference sequence). The CDR3 is made up of 11 amino acids. This chain's CDR3 is CASSLGWAYDF. CDR3 DNA: TGTGCCAGCAGCTTGGGATGGGCTTATGATTTC. The entire variable domain, with the rest obtained from reference TRBV5-4 and TRBJ2-7, is as follows: ETGVTQSPTHLIKTRGQQVTLRCSSQSGHNTVSWYQQALGQGPQFIFQYYREEENGRGNFPPRFSGLQFPNYSSELNVNALELDDSALYLCASSLGWAYDFGPGTRLTVT.